The rows below give T cell receptor beta chains drawn from one sample of a study of cytomegalovirus exposure and HLA in healthy donors. Method: immunoSEQ multiplex PCR; TCRdb's copy keeps in-frame clones and lacks some. There are 100,000 to 150,000 clones in the sample; roughly nine tenths occur only once, and roughly 2% lies in the top ten. Material for sequencing was PBMCs. All receptors derive from a woman aged 18 to 35 in good health and CMV-seronegative. CDR3s include the opening cysteine and the closing phenylalanine or tryptophan. D genes are given only for firm matches. Expanded clones are given a class, and other clones once, few, many or no size at all.

clone size: once; V gene: TRBV6-4; J gene: TRBJ2-1; D gene: TRBD2; CDR3 length: 19; CDR3 DNA: TGTGCCAGAGGCCCCCTCGGCGACGGGAGGGTGGACTCCTACAATGAGCAGTTCTTC; CDR3 protein: CARGPLGDGRVDSYNEQFF
clone size: -; V gene: TRBV13; J gene: TRBJ2-1; D gene: TRBD2; CDR3 length: 14; CDR3 DNA: TGTGCCAGCAGCTCCGGGACTAGCTACAATGAGCAGTTCTTC; CDR3 protein: CASSSGTSYNEQFF
clone size: -; V gene: TRBV28; J gene: TRBJ2-2; D gene: -; CDR3 length: 15; CDR3 DNA: TGTGCCAGCAGAGGCGCCGCGACAAACACCGGGGAGCTGTTTTTT; CDR3 protein: CASRGAATNTGELFF
clone size: -; V gene: TRBV5-4; J gene: TRBJ1-3; D gene: TRBD1; CDR3 length: 16; CDR3 DNA: TGTGCCAGCAGCTGCCCGGACAGGGAAGTTCGGAACACCATATATTTT; CDR3 protein: CASSCPDREVRNTIYF
clone size: -; V gene: TRBV10-1; J gene: TRBJ1-1; D gene: TRBD1; CDR3 length: 13; CDR3 DNA: TGCGCCAGTGGACAGGGAATGAACACTGAAGCTTTCTTT; CDR3 protein: CASGQGMNTEAFF
clone size: -; V gene: TRBV4-1; J gene: TRBJ2-1; D gene: -; CDR3 length: 15; CDR3 DNA: TGCGCCAGCAGCCAATTAGTTGGTAGCGGCAATGAGCAGTTCTTC; CDR3 protein: CASSQLVGSGNEQFF
clone size: -; V gene: TRBV29-1; J gene: TRBJ2-5; D gene: TRBD1; CDR3 length: 14; CDR3 DNA: TGCAGCGTAACAGGGGCAGGGGGAGCACAGACCCAGTACTTC; CDR3 protein: CSVTGAGGAQTQYF
clone size: once; V gene: TRBV11-3; J gene: TRBJ2-7; D gene: -; CDR3 length: 14; CDR3 DNA: TGTGCCAGCAGCTTACTGCGCGGGTCCTACGAGCAGTACTTC; CDR3 protein: CASSLLRGSYEQYF
clone size: -; V gene: TRBV9; J gene: TRBJ2-1; D gene: TRBD2; CDR3 length: 16; CDR3 DNA: TGTGCCAGCAGCGTAGGGGCAAGCGGGAGCTACAATGAGCAGTTCTTC; CDR3 protein: CASSVGASGSYNEQFF
clone size: -; V gene: TRBV27; J gene: TRBJ1-2; D gene: -; CDR3 length: 13; CDR3 DNA: TGTGCCAGCAGTAAAAGGGGCAGCTATGGCTACACCTTC; CDR3 protein: CASSKRGSYGYTF
clone size: -; V gene: TRBV28; J gene: TRBJ2-7; D gene: TRBD1; CDR3 length: 14; CDR3 DNA: TGTGCCAGCATCCGGACAGGAAAGTTCTACGAGCAGTACTTC; CDR3 protein: CASIRTGKFYEQYF
clone size: -; V gene: TRBV27; J gene: TRBJ1-1; D gene: TRBD1; CDR3 length: 16; CDR3 DNA: TGTGCCAGCAGTTCCTCACCGGGACAGGGAAACACTGAAGCTTTCTTT; CDR3 protein: CASSSSPGQGNTEAFF
clone size: -; V gene: TRBV11-2; J gene: TRBJ2-7; D gene: -; CDR3 length: 14; CDR3 DNA: TGTGCCAGCAGCTTATTTCGCGGTAACTACGAGCAGTACTTC; CDR3 protein: CASSLFRGNYEQYF
clone size: -; V gene: TRBV10-3; J gene: TRBJ2-7; D gene: TRBD2; CDR3 length: 18; CDR3 DNA: TGTGCCATCAGTGGGCCCTCTACGACTAGCGGTGCCTCCTACGAGCAGTACTTC; CDR3 protein: CAISGPSTTSGASYEQYF
clone size: -; V gene: TRBV30; J gene: TRBJ1-4; D gene: -; CDR3 length: 14; CDR3 DNA: TGTGCCTGTAAGAGAGGGTCAACTAATGAAAAACTGTTTTTT; CDR3 protein: CACKRGSTNEKLFF
clone size: -; V gene: TRBV11-2; J gene: TRBJ2-3; D gene: -; CDR3 length: 14; CDR3 DNA: TGTGCCAGCAGCTTAGGCCGGGGCACAGATACGCAGTATTTT; CDR3 protein: CASSLGRGTDTQYF
clone size: -; V gene: TRBV5-4; J gene: TRBJ2-2; D gene: TRBD2; CDR3 length: 16; CDR3 DNA: TGTGCCAGCAGCTCCCAACTAGCGGGGGCCACCGGGGAGCTGTTTTTT; CDR3 protein: CASSSQLAGATGELFF